A selection of T cell receptor beta chains follows, all from one sample in a study of shared clonotypes between healthy human individuals. TCRdb's table, derived via immunoSEQ multiplex PCR, lists solely in-frame clones and lacks some. This sample has roughly 2.2 million clones, with 85% to 95% found just once. The source material was naive CD4+ T cells from PBMCs. These receptors all stem from a man aged 18 to 35 in good health. Some clones in this sample may be carry-over from other donors' samples. The CDR3 runs from the conserved cysteine through the conserved F or W. D genes are given only for firm matches. Not every row has a clone size; where given, it reads once, few, many or a size class.

CDR3nt | CDR3aa | abundance | j_gene | v_gene | d_gene
TGCGCCAGCAGCTTTGGCGGGAGGCTGAGAGAGCAGTACTTC | CASSFGGRLREQYF | - | TRBJ2-7 | TRBV5-1 | TRBD2
TGTGCCAGCAGCTTTCAGCGGGGGACCGGGGAGCTGTTTTTT | CASSFQRGTGELFF | once | TRBJ2-2 | TRBV11-2 | TRBD2
TGTGCCAGCGGCGAGGGTAGAGGCTATGGCTACACCTTC | CASGEGRGYGYTF | - | TRBJ1-2 | TRBV2 | -
TGTGCCACCCGCGGGCTGGCAGCTCAAGAGACCCAGTACTTC | CATRGLAAQETQYF | - | TRBJ2-5 | TRBV6-5 | -
TGTGCCAGCAGTGTAACCGTAACGGGACTAGCCACGGCAGATACGCAGTATTTT | CASSVTVTGLATADTQYF | - | TRBJ2-3 | TRBV6-1 | TRBD2
TGTGCCAGCAGTGCCAATTTGGAGCAGTACTTC | CASSANLEQYF | - | TRBJ2-7 | TRBV6-1 | -
TGTGCCAGCAGCCCTTGGGGTGGGGAAGGTGAAAAACTGTTTTTT | CASSPWGGEGEKLFF | - | TRBJ1-4 | TRBV28 | -
TGTGCCAGCGCCCTAGCGGTCTCCTACGAGCAGTACTTC | CASALAVSYEQYF | - | TRBJ2-7 | TRBV6-5 | TRBD2
TGTGCCAGTGCGAGGTCCGGGGCCAACGTCCTGACTTTC | CASARSGANVLTF | - | TRBJ2-6 | TRBV28 | -
TGTGCCAGCAGTTTAAGCGGTGTCCGCTACGAGCAGTACTTC | CASSLSGVRYEQYF | - | TRBJ2-7 | TRBV28 | -
TGCGCCAGCAGCTTGGAGGGCAGGGCGGGCGAGCAGTACTTC | CASSLEGRAGEQYF | - | TRBJ2-7 | TRBV5-1 | -
TGTGCCAGTAGCTCTATCCACATACCGGGATACGAGCAGTACTTC | CASSSIHIPGYEQYF | - | TRBJ2-7 | TRBV19 | -
TGTGCCACCTCTGGTCTTTACGAGCAGTACTTC | CATSGLYEQYF | - | TRBJ2-7 | TRBV28 | -
TGTGCCAGCAGTGAAGCTGGGTTAGCGTCCTACGAGCAGTACTTC | CASSEAGLASYEQYF | - | TRBJ2-7 | TRBV6-1 | -
TGTGCCAGCAGCCAGAGATATCCCACCTACGAGCAGTACTTC | CASSQRYPTYEQYF | - | TRBJ2-7 | TRBV14 | -
TGTGCCAGCAGTGAAGGGATTAGCAATCAGCCCCAGCATTTT | CASSEGISNQPQHF | - | TRBJ1-5 | TRBV6-1 | -
TGTGCCAGCTCGGCCGGGACAGCGACATACAATGAGCAGTTCTTC | CASSAGTATYNEQFF | - | TRBJ2-1 | TRBV18 | TRBD1
TGTGCCAGCAGCTTAACCGGGACTAGCGGGAGCACAGATACGCAGTATTTT | CASSLTGTSGSTDTQYF | - | TRBJ2-3 | TRBV5-8 | TRBD2